The 30 T cell receptor beta chains below come from one sample, sequenced in a study of OX40 agonist ivuxolimab in advanced cancers. Libraries were prepared by immunoSEQ multiplex PCR; TCRdb keeps only in-frame clonotypes and omits some of them. The table has about 80,000 clones, roughly 91% seen once. Specimen: CD4+ or CD8+ T cells sorted from blood, collected in a trial of the OX40 agonist ivuxolimab. The source of these receptors is an adult with an advanced solid tumor such as melanoma, head and neck, liver or kidney cancer.

The CDR3 protein is CSVVGQLNTEAFF. CDR3 DNA: TGCAGCGTTGTCGGCCAGTTGAACACTGAAGCTTTCTTT. The chain has TRBV29-1 and TRBJ1-1, with D unclear. V lost 4 bases and J lost 0, with 9 bases in between. This CDR3 is 13 amino acids long. Germline V gene sequence: CDR1 SQVTM, CDR2 ANQGSEA. Filled out from reference TRBV29-1 and TRBJ1-1, the complete variable domain reads SAVISQKPSRDICQRGTSLTIQCQVDSQVTMMFWYRQQPGQSLTLIATANQGSEATYESGFVIDKFPISRPNLTFSTLTVSNMSPEDSSIYLCSVVGQLNTEAFFGQGTRLTVV.

The chain combines TRBV4-1 with TRBJ2-5; D possibly corresponds to TRBD1 (6 bases). The V gene's germline CDR1 is MGHRA and CDR2 YSYEKL. The CDR3 covers 13 residues. V was clipped by 6 bases and J by 3 bases, with 11 bases between them. Written as DNA, the CDR3 is TGCGCCAGCAGTCTCCGGACAGAAGAGACCCAGTACTTC. As protein: CASSLRTEETQYF.

This clone appeared once. The chain carries TRBV30 and TRBJ2-3; TRBD2 might be the D (6 bases). Per germline, CDR1 GTSNPN and CDR2 SVGIG (reference sequence). Trimming cost V 3 bases and J 9 bases, with 10 bases left between them. This CDR3 has 11 amino acids. CDR3 in amino acids: CAWRTSGTQYF. The CDR3 bases are TGTGCCTGGAGGACTAGTGGGACGCAGTATTTT. Together with reference TRBV30 and TRBJ2-3, the CDR3 gives the full variable domain: SQTIHQWPATLVQPVGSPLSLECTVEGTSNPNLYWYRQAAGRGLQLLFYSVGIGQISSEVPQNLSASRPQDRQFILSSKKLLLSDSGFYLCAWRTSGTQYFGPGTRLTVL.

This clone came up once. The chain combines TRBV4-2 with TRBJ2-1; tentatively, D is TRBD2 (6 bases). Germline CDR1 is LGHNA and CDR2 is YNFKEQ. Trimming left V 4 bases short and J 5 bases short, with 9 bases between. The CDR3 runs to 13 residues. CDR3 sequence: CASSLGTHNEQFF. Here the CDR3 DNA reads TGTGCCAGCAGCCTTGGGACTCACAATGAGCAGTTCTTC.

Ten or more counts support this clone. The chain couples TRBV19 to TRBJ1-2; D call uncertain. Germline assignment: CDR1 LNHDA and CDR2 SQIVND (reference sequence). The CDR3 has 12 amino acids. Trimming shortened V by 3 bases and J by 4 bases, and 6 bases separated the two germline ends. In DNA form, the CDR3 reads TGTGCCAGTAGTATCTATAGCTATGGCTACACCTTC. Encoded protein: CASSIYSYGYTF.

J is TRBJ2-1 and V is TRBV9, with D perhaps matching TRBD1 or TRBD2 (5 bases each). Per germline, CDR1 SGDLS and CDR2 YYNGEE. The germline V and J ends were trimmed by 0 bases and 9 bases, with 10 bases remaining between them. The CDR3 is 13 residues long. The CDR3 coding sequence is TGTGCCAGCAGCGTAGAATCGGGGCGTGAGCAGTTCTTC. Its translation is CASSVESGREQFF.

The chain carries TRBV25-1 and TRBJ2-1; the D gene is possibly TRBD1 (5 bases). Per the germline V gene, CDR1 is MGHDK and CDR2 is SYGVNS. CDR3 length equals 12 residues. V was pared by 7 bases and J by 9 bases, with 13 bases between. CDR3: CASTLAQGEQFF. The DNA for the CDR3 is TGTGCCAGCACCCTGGCCCAGGGTGAGCAGTTCTTC.

The rearrangement joins TRBV5-5 to TRBJ2-1; D is uncertain. This CDR3 comprises 15 residues. The germline CDR1 and CDR2 sequences are SGHKS and YYEKEE (reference sequence). The V end was cut by 0 bases, the J end by 0 bases, with 7 bases between. CDR3 sequence: CASSLVGSSYNEQFF. CDR3 bases: TGTGCCAGCAGCTTGGTAGGAAGCTCCTACAATGAGCAGTTCTTC.

This chain uses TRBV18 with TRBJ1-4; a possible D gene is TRBD1 (5 bases). Trimming took 6 bases from V and 11 from J, leaving 13 bases between them. The CDR3 length is 12 residues. The germline CDR1 and CDR2 sequences are KGHSH and LQKENI. The CDR3 loop is CASSPQGEKLFF. CDR3 nucleotide sequence: TGTGCCAGCTCTCCCCAGGGAGAGAAACTGTTTTTT.

The chain links TRBV11-2 to TRBJ2-5; 11 nucleotides line up with TRBD2. The CDR3 has 15 residues. V lost 2 bases and J lost 7; bases outside the gene matches: 6. The germline V gene encodes CDR1 SGHAT and CDR2 FQNNGV. The CDR3 sequence is CASSLRLAGRGTQYF. CDR3 coding DNA: TGTGCCAGCAGCTTAAGACTAGCGGGGCGGGGGACCCAGTACTTC.

The chain recombines TRBV19 with TRBJ1-2; D perhaps matches TRBD1 (6 bases). V dropped 4 bases and J dropped 8 bases, with 17 bases sitting between them. CDR1 is LNHDA and CDR2 is SQIVND in the germline V gene (reference sequence). CDR3 length equals 14 residues. CDR3 coding DNA: TGTGCCAGTAGTAAACCCCAGGGGCTATACGGCTACACCTTC. Protein: CASSKPQGLYGYTF.

J is TRBJ2-7 and V is TRBV19; the D gene is possibly TRBD1 (5 bases). Germline-derived CDR1 and CDR2 are LNHDA and SQIVND (reference sequence). V was shortened by 1 base and J by 0 bases, with 7 bases between the two germline ends. CDR3 size: 14 residues. CDR3 DNA: TGTGCCAGTAGTATAGCTAGGGGCTCCTACGAGCAGTACTTC. Protein sequence: CASSIARGSYEQYF.

The CDR3 is CASSPYQGAGNQPQHF. CDR3 nucleotides: TGTGCCAGCAGCCCGTACCAGGGCGCGGGCAATCAGCCCCAGCATTTT. V and J are TRBV7-2 and TRBJ1-5; possible D gene TRBD1, 5 bases. V lost 5 bases, J lost 2 bases, and 16 bases lay in between. The length of the CDR3 is 16 residues. CDR1 is SGHTA and CDR2 is FQGNSA in the germline V gene.

The rearrangement joins TRBV27 to TRBJ2-3; 13 positions agree with TRBD2. The CDR3 is 16 residues long. The ends lost 3 bases at V and 5 bases at J; junction bases unmatched: 5. From germline, CDR1 is MNHEY and CDR2 SMNVEV (reference sequence). The CDR3 sequence: CASSFPGLAGEDTQYF. The CDR3 DNA is TGTGCCAGCAGTTTCCCCGGACTAGCGGGAGAAGATACGCAGTATTTT.

The genes are TRBV19 and TRBJ1-5; D might be TRBD1 (5 bases). Germline V gives CDR1 LNHDA, CDR2 SQIVND (reference sequence). The CDR3 runs to 17 residues. Trimming took 2 bases from V and 4 from J, leaving 18 bases between them. CDR3 bases: TGTGCCAGTAGTATACGTACTCGAGACAGCCTAAATCAGCCCCAGCATTTT. It specifies CASSIRTRDSLNQPQHF.

This chain joins TRBV14 and TRBJ2-7, with 9 positions matching TRBD1. This CDR3 spans 16 amino acids. J lost 4 bases, V lost 6 bases, and 13 bases had no gene match. Germline CDR1 reads SGHDN; CDR2 reads FVKESK. CDR3 protein: CASRKRPGQGFYEQYF. The CDR3 region has the DNA TGTGCCAGCAGGAAAAGACCGGGACAGGGATTTTACGAGCAGTACTTC.

The V call is TRBV30, the J call TRBJ2-1; either TRBD1 or TRBD2 may supply D (7 bases each). Germline-derived CDR1 and CDR2 are GTSNPN and SVGIG (reference sequence). The length of the CDR3 is 15 residues. The V and J ends lost 2 bases and 4 bases respectively, with 15 bases between them. In DNA, the CDR3 is TGTGCCTGGAGTAGGGGGCTAGCGGTTTACAATGAGCAGTTCTTC. Translating gives CAWSRGLAVYNEQFF. The full variable domain, completed using reference TRBV30 and TRBJ2-1, is SQTIHQWPATLVQPVGSPLSLECTVEGTSNPNLYWYRQAAGRGLQLLFYSVGIGQISSEVPQNLSASRPQDRQFILSSKKLLLSDSGFYLCAWSRGLAVYNEQFFGPGTRLTVL.

The V gene is TRBV19, the J gene TRBJ2-2; 10 nucleotides align to TRBD1. This CDR3 is built from 15 residues. The V gene end was trimmed by 5 bases and the J gene end by 6 bases; junction bases not matched to a gene: 6. The germline V gene encodes CDR1 LNHDA and CDR2 SQIVND (reference sequence). CDR3 sequence: CASSPDRGRPGELFF. The CDR3 DNA reads as TGTGCCAGTAGTCCTGACAGGGGGCGCCCCGGGGAGCTGTTTTTT.

The chain combines TRBV28 with TRBJ1-5; possibly TRBD1 for D (6 bases). CDR1 is MDHEN and CDR2 is SYDVKM in the germline V gene. Trimming took 6 bases from V and 6 from J, leaving 15 bases between them. The CDR3 runs to 14 residues. The CDR3 here is CASSPGGGGQPQHF. The CDR3 nucleotides read TGTGCCAGCAGCCCCGGGGGCGGGGGTCAGCCCCAGCATTTT.

This chain links TRBV28 with TRBJ1-5, with D tentatively TRBD1 (6 bases). Germline loops: CDR1 MDHEN, CDR2 SYDVKM. The CDR3 extends over 12 amino acids. Trimming stripped 6 bases from V and 6 bases from J, with 9 bases between. CDR3 region: CASRQGGQPQHF. The CDR3 DNA sequence: TGTGCCAGCAGACAGGGTGGTCAGCCCCAGCATTTT.

V and J are TRBV30 and TRBJ2-5, with D perhaps assigned TRBD1 or TRBD2 (5 bases each). The V gene lost 5 bases and the J gene lost 4 bases, with 11 bases spanning the gap. From germline, CDR1 is GTSNPN and CDR2 SVGIG (reference sequence). This CDR3 spans 12 amino acids. The CDR3 region is CAWERGSETQYF. The CDR3 region has the DNA TGTGCCTGGGAGAGGGGTTCAGAGACCCAGTACTTC.

The chain is built from TRBV7-8 and TRBJ2-5; D not resolved. The germline gives CDR1 SGHVS, CDR2 FQNEAQ. V lost 7 bases, J lost 7 bases, and 13 bases lay in between. The CDR3 totals 12 residues. The CDR3 protein is CASTPRVGTQYF. The CDR3 region has the DNA TGTGCCAGCACTCCCCGCGTAGGGACCCAGTACTTC.

The chain carries TRBV7-3 and TRBJ1-1; TRBD1 aligns across 8 bases. The CDR3 contains 14 residues. Looked up from germline, CDR1 is SGHTA and CDR2 is FQGTGA. V gave up 5 bases and J gave up 1 base; unmatched junction bases: 3. CDR3 amino acids: CASSLGTGNTEAFF. CDR3 DNA sequence: TGTGCCAGCAGCCTCGGGACAGGGAACACTGAAGCTTTCTTT.

Note on this clone: Distinct nucleotide sequences in the sample also encode this CDR3. This chain uses TRBV7-2 with TRBJ2-1; D may correspond to TRBD1 or TRBD2 (6 bases each). Deletions cut 1 base from V and 4 bases from J, with 11 bases between. The CDR3 totals 15 residues. Germline V gives CDR1 SGHTA, CDR2 FQGNSA. The DNA for the CDR3 is TGTGCCAGCAGCTTAGGGGGGCGGGGTTACAATGAGCAGTTCTTC. It is translated as CASSLGGRGYNEQFF.

V gene TRBV5-1 combines with J gene TRBJ1-1, with D unclear. Per germline, CDR1 SGHRS and CDR2 YFSETQ. The CDR3 is made up of 15 amino acids. Trimming removed 0 bases from V and 0 bases from J, with 9 bases in between. The DNA of the CDR3 is TGCGCCAGCAGCTTGGCTGCAGGAGTGAACACTGAAGCTTTCTTT. Translated: CASSLAAGVNTEAFF.

This clone was recorded once. V usage is TRBV2 and J usage is TRBJ1-3, with 7 bases that match TRBD1. CDR1 and CDR2 from the germline V gene are SNHLY and FYNNEI. CDR3 length equals 16 residues. V shed 3 bases and J 2 bases; nucleotides not matched to a gene: 7. CDR3 residues: CASSERRDSAGNTIYF. The CDR3 coding sequence is TGTGCCAGCAGTGAGCGCCGGGACAGTGCTGGAAACACCATATATTTT. Full variable domain (rest looked up from reference TRBV2 and TRBJ1-3): EPEVTQTPSHQVTQMGQEVILRCVPISNHLYFYWYRQILGQKVEFLVSFYNNEISEKSEIFDDQFSVERPDGSNFTLKIRSTKLEDSAMYFCASSERRDSAGNTIYFGEGSWLTVV.

The rearrangement links TRBV7-9 to TRBJ1-2, with 7 bases that match TRBD1. The CDR3 loop spans 13 amino acids. Germline lookup yields CDR1 SEHNR and CDR2 FQNEAQ (reference sequence). V lost 1 base to trimming and J lost 8 bases; unmatched junction nucleotides: 4. The CDR3 DNA reads TGTGCCAGCAGCTTAGAGGGGGCGAGGGGCTACACCTTC. This translates into CASSLEGARGYTF.

This clone was seen a handful of times. The chain links TRBV6-5 to TRBJ2-2; D gene uncertain. This CDR3 is 13 amino acids long. Germline V gene data show CDR1 as MNHEY and CDR2 as SVGAGI. Trimming took 2 bases from V and 3 from J, leaving 4 bases between them. This CDR3 reads CASSYQDTGELFF. DNA of the CDR3: TGTGCCAGCAGTTACCAGGACACCGGGGAGCTGTTTTTT.

The chain's CDR3 is CASSRGTLETQYF. Written as DNA, the CDR3 is TGTGCCAGCAGTCGCGGGACACTAGAGACCCAGTACTTC. The J gene is TRBJ2-5, the V gene TRBV6-6, with D possibly called TRBD1 or TRBD2 (6 bases each). CDR3 length equals 13 residues. In germline, CDR1 is MNHNY, CDR2 SVGAGI (reference sequence). V lost 5 bases and J 4 bases, leaving 11 bases between the germline ends.

The chain links TRBV10-2 to TRBJ2-3, with D possibly TRBD2 on 7 matching bases. This CDR3 region has 17 residues. Trimming took off 7 bases at V and 1 base at J, with 21 bases between the two ends. Per germline, CDR1 WSHSY and CDR2 SAAADI. The CDR3 region has the DNA TGCGCCAGCACTCGACCTGGGGGGGCTAGCGGCACAGATACGCAGTATTTT. This sequence encodes CASTRPGGASGTDTQYF.